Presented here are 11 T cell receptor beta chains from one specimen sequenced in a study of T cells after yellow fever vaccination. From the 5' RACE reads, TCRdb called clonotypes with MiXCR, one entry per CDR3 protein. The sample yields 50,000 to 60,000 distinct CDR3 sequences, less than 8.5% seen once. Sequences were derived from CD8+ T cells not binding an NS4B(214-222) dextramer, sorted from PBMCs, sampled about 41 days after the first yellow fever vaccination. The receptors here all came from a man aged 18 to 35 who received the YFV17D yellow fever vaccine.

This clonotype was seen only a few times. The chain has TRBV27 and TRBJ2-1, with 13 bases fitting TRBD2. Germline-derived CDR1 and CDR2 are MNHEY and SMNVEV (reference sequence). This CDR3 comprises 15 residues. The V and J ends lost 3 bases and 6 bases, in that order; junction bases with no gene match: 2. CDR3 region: CASSFGLAGANEQFF. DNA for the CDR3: TGTGCCAGCAGTTTCGGACTAGCGGGGGCCAATGAGCAGTTCTTC.

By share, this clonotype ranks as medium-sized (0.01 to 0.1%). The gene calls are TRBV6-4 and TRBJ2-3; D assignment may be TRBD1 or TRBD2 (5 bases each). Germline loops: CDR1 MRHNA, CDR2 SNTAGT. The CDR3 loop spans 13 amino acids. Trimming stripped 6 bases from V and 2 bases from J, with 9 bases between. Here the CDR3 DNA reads TGTGCCAGCAGCACGGGGCCCACAGATACGCAGTATTTT. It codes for CASSTGPTDTQYF.

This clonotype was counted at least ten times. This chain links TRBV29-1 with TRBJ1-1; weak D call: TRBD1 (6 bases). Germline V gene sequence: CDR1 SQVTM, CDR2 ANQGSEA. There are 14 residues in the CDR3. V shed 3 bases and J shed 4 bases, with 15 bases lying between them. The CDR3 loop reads CSVDIRGAGTEAFF. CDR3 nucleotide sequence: TGCAGCGTTGACATTCGGGGGGCTGGCACTGAAGCTTTCTTT.

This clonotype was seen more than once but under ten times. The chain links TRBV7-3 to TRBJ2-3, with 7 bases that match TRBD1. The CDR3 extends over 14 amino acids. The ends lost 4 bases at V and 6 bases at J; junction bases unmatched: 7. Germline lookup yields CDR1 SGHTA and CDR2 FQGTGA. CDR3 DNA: TGTGCCAGCAGCTCGACAGGGTGGGGGGATACGCAGTATTTT. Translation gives CASSSTGWGDTQYF.

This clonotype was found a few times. The CDR3 sequence is CASSYSPGLAAADTQYF. Written as DNA, the CDR3 is TGTGCCAGCAGTTACTCTCCGGGACTAGCGGCTGCAGATACGCAGTATTTT. The rearrangement joins TRBV6-5 to TRBJ2-3; 11 bases line up with TRBD2. The length of the CDR3 is 17 residues. V shed 0 bases, J shed 4 bases, and the junction held 6 bases outside the gene matches. Germline V gene sequence: CDR1 MNHEY, CDR2 SVGAGI.

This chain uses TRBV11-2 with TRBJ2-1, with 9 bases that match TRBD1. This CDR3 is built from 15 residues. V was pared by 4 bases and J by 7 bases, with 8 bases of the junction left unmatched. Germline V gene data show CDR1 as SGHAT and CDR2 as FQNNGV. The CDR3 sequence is CASSYTTGGGNEQFF. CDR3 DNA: TGTGCCAGCAGCTACACTACAGGGGGCGGGAATGAGCAGTTCTTC.

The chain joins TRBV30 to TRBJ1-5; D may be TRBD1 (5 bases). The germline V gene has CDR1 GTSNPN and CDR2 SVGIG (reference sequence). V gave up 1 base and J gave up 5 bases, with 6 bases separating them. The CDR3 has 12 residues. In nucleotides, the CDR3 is TGTGCCTGGAGTGCGGGACATCAGCCCCAGCATTTT. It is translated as CAWSAGHQPQHF. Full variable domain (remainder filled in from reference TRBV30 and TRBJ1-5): SQTIHQWPATLVQPVGSPLSLECTVEGTSNPNLYWYRQAAGRGLQLLFYSVGIGQISSEVPQNLSASRPQDRQFILSSKKLLLSDSGFYLCAWSAGHQPQHFGDGTRLSIL.

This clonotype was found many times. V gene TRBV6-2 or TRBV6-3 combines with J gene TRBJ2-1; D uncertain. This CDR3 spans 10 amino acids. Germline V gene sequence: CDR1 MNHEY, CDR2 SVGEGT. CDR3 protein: CATQLGEQFF. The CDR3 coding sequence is TGTGCTACACAGTTGGGGGAGCAGTTCTTC.

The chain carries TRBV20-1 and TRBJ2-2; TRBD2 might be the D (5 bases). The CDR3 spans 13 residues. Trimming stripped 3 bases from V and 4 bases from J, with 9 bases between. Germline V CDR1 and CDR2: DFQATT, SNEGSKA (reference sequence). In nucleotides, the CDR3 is TGCAGTGCTAGCCCGGGAACCACCGGGGAGCTGTTTTTT. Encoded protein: CSASPGTTGELFF.

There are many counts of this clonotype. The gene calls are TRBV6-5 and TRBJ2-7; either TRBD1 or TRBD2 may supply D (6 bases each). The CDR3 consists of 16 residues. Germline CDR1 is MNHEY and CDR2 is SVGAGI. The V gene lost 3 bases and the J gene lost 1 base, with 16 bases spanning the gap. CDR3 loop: CASSYLGGLRSYEQYF. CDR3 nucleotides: TGTGCCAGCAGTTATTTGGGGGGCCTTAGATCCTACGAGCAGTACTTC.

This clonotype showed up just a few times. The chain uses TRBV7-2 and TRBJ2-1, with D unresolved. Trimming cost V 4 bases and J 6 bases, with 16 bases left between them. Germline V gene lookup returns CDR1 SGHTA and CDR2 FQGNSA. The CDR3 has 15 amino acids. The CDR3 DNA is TGTGCCAGCAGCTCAGGACCGGAGTCTTCCAATGAGCAGTTCTTC. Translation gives CASSSGPESSNEQFF.